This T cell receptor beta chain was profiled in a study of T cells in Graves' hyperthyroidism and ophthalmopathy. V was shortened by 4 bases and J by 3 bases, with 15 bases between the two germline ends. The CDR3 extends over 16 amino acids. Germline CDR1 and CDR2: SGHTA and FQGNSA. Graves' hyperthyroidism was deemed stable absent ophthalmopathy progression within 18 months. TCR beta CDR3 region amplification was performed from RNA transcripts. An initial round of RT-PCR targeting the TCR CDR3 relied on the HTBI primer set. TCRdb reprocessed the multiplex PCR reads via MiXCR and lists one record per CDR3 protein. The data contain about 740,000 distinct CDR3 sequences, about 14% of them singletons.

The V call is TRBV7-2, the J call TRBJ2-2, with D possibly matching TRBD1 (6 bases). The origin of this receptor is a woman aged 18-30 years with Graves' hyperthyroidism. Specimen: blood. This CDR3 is CASSYRALGHTGELFF. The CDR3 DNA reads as TGTGCCAGCAGCTACAGGGCCCTAGGCCACACCGGGGAGCTGTTTTTT.